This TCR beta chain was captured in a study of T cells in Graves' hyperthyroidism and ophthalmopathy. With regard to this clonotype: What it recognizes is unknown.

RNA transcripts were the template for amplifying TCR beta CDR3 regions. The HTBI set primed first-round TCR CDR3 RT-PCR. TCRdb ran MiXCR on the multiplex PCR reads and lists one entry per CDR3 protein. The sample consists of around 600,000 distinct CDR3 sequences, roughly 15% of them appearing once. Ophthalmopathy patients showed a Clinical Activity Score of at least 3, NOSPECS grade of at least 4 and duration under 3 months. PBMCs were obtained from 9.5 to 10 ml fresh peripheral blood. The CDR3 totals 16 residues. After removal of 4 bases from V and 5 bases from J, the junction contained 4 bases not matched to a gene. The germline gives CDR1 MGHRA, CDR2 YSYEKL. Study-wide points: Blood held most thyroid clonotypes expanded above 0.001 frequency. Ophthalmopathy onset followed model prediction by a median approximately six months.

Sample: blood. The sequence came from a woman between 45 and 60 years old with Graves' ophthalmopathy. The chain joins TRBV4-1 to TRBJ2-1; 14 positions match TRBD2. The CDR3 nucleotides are TGCGCCAGCAGCCTCCGGACTAGCGGGGGGAACAATGAGCAGTTCTTC. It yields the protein CASSLRTSGGNNEQFF.